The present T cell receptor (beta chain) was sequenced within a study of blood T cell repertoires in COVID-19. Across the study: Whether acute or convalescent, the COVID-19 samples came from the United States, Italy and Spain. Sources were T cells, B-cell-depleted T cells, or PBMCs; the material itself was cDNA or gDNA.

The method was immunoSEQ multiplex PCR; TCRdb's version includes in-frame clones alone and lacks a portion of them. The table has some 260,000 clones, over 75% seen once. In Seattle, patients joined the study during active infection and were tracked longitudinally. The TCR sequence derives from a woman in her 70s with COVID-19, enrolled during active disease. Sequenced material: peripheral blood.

The CDR3 is CASSQGRNSNYGYTF. The CDR3, as DNA: TGTGCCAGCAGCCAAGGCAGGAATAGTAACTATGGCTACACCTTC. This rearrangement joins TRBV3-1 (or the pseudogene TRBV3-2) to TRBJ1-2, with no clear D. Germline values: CDR1 LGHDT, CDR2 YNNKEL (reference sequence). There are 15 residues in the CDR3. V dropped 1 base and J dropped 1 base, with 10 bases sitting between them.